This T cell receptor beta chain was observed in a study of OX40 agonist ivuxolimab in advanced cancers. Whole-study context: Ivuxolimab, which is an agonistic anti-OX40 (CD134) antibody, was administered to the patients.

Germline CDR1 SGHRS, CDR2 YFSETQ. V lost 4 bases, J lost 0 bases, and 6 bases stayed unmatched. The CDR3 is made up of 15 amino acids. Produced via immunoSEQ multiplex PCR; TCRdb's table is partial and in-frame only. Among fewer than 90,000 clones listed, roughly 87% were seen once. A few counts support this clone. The chain is built from TRBV5-1 and TRBJ2-7, with 8 bases that match TRBD1. The receptor's source is an adult with an advanced solid tumor such as melanoma, head and neck, liver or kidney cancer. The sequencing here drew on CD4+ or CD8+ T cells sorted from blood, taken in a trial of the OX40 agonist ivuxolimab. The CDR3 reads CASSQGALDSYEQYF. The CDR3 DNA reads as TGCGCCAGCAGCCAGGGGGCTTTGGACTCCTACGAGCAGTACTTC.